Following are 10 T cell receptor beta chains from one sample sequenced in a study of T cell responses to AZD1222 COVID-19 vaccine. Profiled with immunoSEQ multiplex PCR; TCRdb holds only in-frame clones, not every one. Here the sample spans roughly 160,000 clones, approximately 90% being singletons. The material sequenced was peripheral blood, taken on day 0 of AZD1222 vaccination. Every receptor here comes from an adult in good health.

This chain links TRBV6-5 with TRBJ1-2; D is ambiguous. The V end was cut by 0 bases, the J end by 4 bases, with 12 bases between. The CDR3 has 15 residues. Germline V CDR1 and CDR2: MNHEY, SVGAGI. The CDR3 loop is CASSYSPTVPYGYTF. The DNA for the CDR3 is TGTGCCAGCAGTTACTCGCCGACGGTCCCCTATGGCTACACCTTC.

V is TRBV27 and J is TRBJ2-1; D assignment may be TRBD1 or TRBD2 (5 bases each). Trimming left V 3 bases short and J 0 bases short, with 21 bases between. The germline gives CDR1 MNHEY, CDR2 SMNVEV (reference sequence). The CDR3 is 19 residues long. The CDR3 protein is CASSFQPTRDQSSYNEQFF. CDR3 in DNA: TGTGCCAGCAGTTTCCAGCCGACACGGGACCAGAGCTCCTACAATGAGCAGTTCTTC.

The CDR3 nucleotides read TGTGCCAGCAGGCCGGGGACAGGGGATTTTGAAAAACTGTTTTTT. This codes for CASRPGTGDFEKLFF. V gene TRBV5-8 combines with J gene TRBJ1-4, with 10 bases identical to TRBD1. Losses at the gene ends were 5 bases for V and 7 bases for J; bases not matched to a gene: 8. CDR1 is SGHTS, CDR2 YDEGEE, per germline. This CDR3 contains 15 residues. Combining the CDR3 with reference TRBV5-8 and TRBJ1-4 gives the whole variable domain EAGVTQSPTHLIKTRGQQATLRCSPISGHTSVYWYQQALGLGLQFLLWYDEGEERNRGNFPPRFSGRQFPNYSSELNVNALELEDSALYLCASRPGTGDFEKLFFGSGTQLSVL.

The chain combines TRBV5-6 with TRBJ2-3, with a possible D match to TRBD1 (5 bases). Germline V CDR1 and CDR2: SGHDT, YYEEEE. Trimming left V 2 bases short and J 0 bases short, with 13 bases between. This CDR3 is 16 amino acids long. CDR3 sequence reads: CASSLRGYTSTDTQYF. The CDR3 nucleotides read TGTGCCAGCAGCTTAAGGGGCTACACTAGCACAGATACGCAGTATTTT. Drawing the rest from reference TRBV5-6 and TRBJ2-3, the complete variable domain is DAGVTQSPTHLIKTRGQQVTLRCSPKSGHDTVSWYQQALGQGPQFIFQYYEEEERQRGNFPDRFSGHQFPNYSSELNVNALLLGDSALYLCASSLRGYTSTDTQYFGPGTRLTVL.

The chain is built from TRBV20-1 and TRBJ1-1; D gene ambiguous. Trimming stripped 3 bases from V and 6 bases from J, with 17 bases between. The germline gives CDR1 DFQATT, CDR2 SNEGSKA (reference sequence). This CDR3 is 14 amino acids long. Written as DNA, the CDR3 is TGCAGTGCTAGTGGCGGGCAAGGGTACTCTGAAGCTTTCTTT. It translates to CSASGGQGYSEAFF.

This chain joins TRBV5-1 and TRBJ2-5; D gene uncertain. Germline CDR1 is SGHRS and CDR2 is YFSETQ. Deletions cut 4 bases from V and 5 bases from J, with 21 bases between. The CDR3 spans 16 residues. CDR3 DNA: TGCGCCAGCAGCCCGGGTACGTTGAGGCCGAGGGAGACCCAGTACTTC. This translates into CASSPGTLRPRETQYF. Full variable domain (rest looked up from reference TRBV5-1 and TRBJ2-5): KAGVTQTPRYLIKTRGQQVTLSCSPISGHRSVSWYQQTPGQGLQFLFEYFSETQRNKGNFPGRFSGRQFSNSRSEMNVSTLELGDSALYLCASSPGTLRPRETQYFGPGTRLLVL.

The V and J genes are TRBV7-2 and TRBJ2-7; D is unresolved. The CDR3 consists of 15 residues. Deletions cut 5 bases from V and 3 bases from J, with 17 bases between. CDR1 is SGHTA and CDR2 is FQGNSA in the germline V gene. CDR3 sequence: CASSLDGGTYYEQYF. The CDR3 DNA follows: TGTGCCAGCAGCCTAGACGGCGGAACCTACTACGAGCAGTACTTC.

This chain joins TRBV7-3 and TRBJ2-5; 7 bases are a match to TRBD1. J gave up 5 bases and V 4 bases, and 7 bases lay outside the gene matches. The germline gives CDR1 SGHTA, CDR2 FQGTGA. The CDR3 totals 14 residues. The CDR3 sequence is CASSSGQPGETQYF. The CDR3, as DNA: TGTGCCAGCAGCTCGGGACAGCCTGGGGAGACCCAGTACTTC.

CDR3 in DNA: TGTGCTATTTCTGACCCGGGACAGGGGAGTTCCCGGGAGCTGTTTTTT. Translation gives CAISDPGQGSSRELFF. V is TRBV19 and J is TRBJ2-2; 10 bases fit TRBD1. The CDR3 sequence is 16 residues long. Germline CDR1 reads LNHDA; CDR2 reads SQIVND (reference sequence).

The J gene is TRBJ2-3, the V gene TRBV11-2, with a tentative D call TRBD2 (6 bases). Germline CDR1 is SGHAT and CDR2 is FQNNGV. Trimming shortened V by 5 bases and J by 7 bases, and 16 bases separated the two germline ends. The CDR3 is 14 residues long. CDR3: CASSTLGLANTQYF. The CDR3 DNA follows: TGTGCCAGCAGCACACTGGGACTGGCGAATACGCAGTATTTT.